Sequencing of this T cell receptor (beta chain) was carried out in a study of control samples from healthy donors and cancer patients. Libraries were prepared by immunoSEQ multiplex PCR; TCRdb keeps only in-frame clonotypes and omits some of them. The sample yields around 130,000 clones, roughly 89% seen once. J was trimmed by 6 bases and V by 5 bases; bases with no gene match: 3. From germline, CDR1 is SGHAT and CDR2 FQNNGV. The CDR3 covers 12 residues. Source material: blood. The chain employs TRBV11-2 and TRBJ1-2, with 7 bases matching TRBD1. This sequence was found in a man aged 25-40 years in good health. The CDR3 DNA follows: TGTGCCAGCAGCGCGACAGGGAATGGCTACACCTTC. Protein product: CASSATGNGYTF. Drawing the rest from reference TRBV11-2 and TRBJ1-2, the complete variable domain is EAGVAQSPRYKIIEKRQSVAFWCNPISGHATLYWYQQILGQGPKLLIQFQNNGVVDDSQLPKDRFSAERLKGVDSTLKIQPAKLEDSAVYLCASSATGNGYTFGSGTRLTVV.